The clone carrying this TCR beta chain has at least ten counts. Its antigen is still unknown. The data belong to a study of response to subunit inactivated influenza vaccine. TCRdb reanalysed the RT-PCR reads using MiXCR and keeps one entry per CDR3 protein. The table has 500,000 to 750,000 distinct CDR3 sequences, approximately 15% seen once. CDR3 length: 12 residues. The V end was cut by 4 bases, the J end by 8 bases, with 9 bases between. CDR1 is SGHRS, CDR2 YFSETQ, per germline. Whole-study findings and limits: New T cells are recruited in small numbers by each seasonal influenza vaccination, according to the authors' suggestion.

This receptor was identified in a man aged 50 to 59 who received an inactivated influenza vaccine. The V and J genes are TRBV5-1 and TRBJ1-4; the D gene is possibly TRBD1 (6 bases). Sample: PBMCs from blood, taken 11 to 12 days after vaccination. The CDR3 is CASSPRGEKLFF. In DNA form, the CDR3 reads TGCGCCAGCAGCCCCAGGGGAGAAAAACTGTTTTTT.